Below are 24 T cell receptor beta chains sequenced from a single sample in a study of blood T cell repertoires in COVID-19. Sequencing was performed with immunoSEQ multiplex PCR; in TCRdb, only in-frame clones are kept and a portion is missing. The sample lists fewer than 350,000 clones, less than 90% seen once, with around 13% in the top ten. Specimen: peripheral blood. Receptors were obtained from a woman between 70 and 85 years old with COVID-19, enrolled during active disease.

The chain joins TRBV2 to TRBJ2-2; 7 nucleotides match TRBD2. V shed 6 bases and J 6 bases; nucleotides not matched to a gene: 4. The germline CDR1 and CDR2 sequences are SNHLY and FYNNEI. CDR3 length equals 13 residues. Written as DNA, the CDR3 is TGTGCCAGCAGCAGACTAGCCGCCGGGGAGCTGTTTTTT. Translating it yields CASSRLAAGELFF.

The gene calls are TRBV28 and TRBJ1-4; D unclear. The CDR3 is 14 residues long. In germline, CDR1 is MDHEN, CDR2 SYDVKM. V lost 7 bases, J lost 5 bases, and 14 bases lay in between. The DNA of the CDR3 is TGTGCCAGCACCTCCAGGTCAGGAAATGAAAAACTGTTTTTT. This encodes CASTSRSGNEKLFF.

The chain employs TRBV5-1 and TRBJ2-1; 10 bases agree with TRBD2. Germline CDR1 and CDR2: SGHRS and YFSETQ. The CDR3 spans 15 residues. Trimming cost V 2 bases and J 5 bases; bases outside gene matches: 4. The CDR3 region has the DNA TGCGCCAGCAGCTTCGGAGCGGGGGGGAACAATGAGCAGTTCTTC. Amino acids: CASSFGAGGNNEQFF.

The chain employs TRBV5-6 and TRBJ2-5, with 7 positions matching TRBD2. Germline loops: CDR1 SGHDT, CDR2 YYEEEE. V gave up 6 bases and J gave up 4 bases; unmatched junction bases: 3. The CDR3 runs to 12 residues. CDR3 sequence reads: CASTSSGETQYF. The CDR3 coding sequence is TGTGCCAGCACCTCTAGCGGAGAGACCCAGTACTTC.

The CDR3 sequence: CAWSGRGSGQPQHF. CDR3 coding DNA: TGTGCCTGGAGTGGTCGGGGGAGCGGTCAGCCCCAGCATTTT. The chain uses TRBV30 and TRBJ1-5, with D perhaps matching TRBD1 (5 bases). Per the germline V gene, CDR1 is GTSNPN and CDR2 is SVGIG (reference sequence). The CDR3 is 14 residues long. V lost 1 base, J lost 6 bases, and 13 bases lay in between.

The rearrangement uses TRBV7-2 and TRBJ1-1; D gene uncertain. The CDR3 consists of 11 residues. Trimming took off 5 bases at V and 7 bases at J, with 8 bases between the two ends. Germline V CDR1 and CDR2: SGHTA, FQGNSA. Here the CDR3 reads CASSQAFEAFF. The DNA for the CDR3 is TGTGCCAGCAGCCAAGCCTTTGAAGCTTTCTTT.

CDR3 region: CASSPPRDLNTEAFF. In DNA form, the CDR3 reads TGTGCCAGCAGCCCTCCTCGGGACTTGAACACTGAAGCTTTCTTT. The chain has TRBV28 and TRBJ1-1; TRBD1 is a possible D gene (5 bases). Trimming left V 6 bases short and J 0 bases short, with 14 bases between. The germline V gene has CDR1 MDHEN and CDR2 SYDVKM. This CDR3 is 15 amino acids long.

This clone was detected once. DNA of the CDR3: TGTGCCAGTCGGCTACAGGGAGACTATGGCTACACCTTC. Protein: CASRLQGDYGYTF. The chain joins TRBV19 to TRBJ1-2; a weak D match, TRBD1 (6 bases). The V and J ends lost 8 bases and 3 bases respectively, with 13 bases between them. Germline-derived CDR1 and CDR2 are LNHDA and SQIVND (reference sequence). This CDR3 is built from 13 residues.

The chain joins TRBV5-1 to TRBJ1-2, with D possibly matching TRBD1 (6 bases). Germline CDR1 SGHRS, CDR2 YFSETQ. The CDR3 length is 13 residues. Trimming shortened V by 3 bases and J by 2 bases, and 8 bases separated the two germline ends. This chain's CDR3 is CASSSQGNYGYTF. CDR3 DNA: TGCGCCAGCAGCTCGCAGGGGAACTATGGCTACACCTTC.

The chain carries TRBV9 and TRBJ1-2; 10 bases are a match to TRBD1. Germline V lookup: CDR1 SGDLS, CDR2 YYNGEE. This CDR3 has 15 amino acids. The junction had 6 bases not matched to a gene; V was cut back by 5 bases and J by 2 bases. The CDR3 nucleotides are TGTGCCAGCAGGAGGGGGACAGGGGCGAACTATGGCTACACCTTC. It specifies CASRRGTGANYGYTF.

The gene calls are TRBV7-9 and TRBJ1-1; tentative D call: TRBD1 (6 bases). Per germline, CDR1 SEHNR and CDR2 FQNEAQ (reference sequence). Trimming took 2 bases from V and 10 from J, leaving 8 bases between them. The CDR3 sequence is 11 residues long. The CDR3 is CASSLLTGAFF. The CDR3 nucleotides read TGTGCCAGCAGCTTATTGACAGGAGCTTTCTTT.

The genes are TRBV27 and TRBJ1-5; TRBD1 aligns across 8 bases. V shed 4 bases, J shed 5 bases, and the junction held 7 bases outside the gene matches. There are 15 residues in the CDR3. CDR1 is MNHEY, CDR2 SMNVEV, per germline (reference sequence). CDR3 nucleotides: TGTGCCAGCAGTTGGACAGGGTCAGTGGATCAGCCCCAGCATTTT. This sequence encodes CASSWTGSVDQPQHF.

This clone was counted once. V usage is TRBV9 and J usage is TRBJ2-3; D is ambiguous. CDR3 length equals 13 residues. Germline V lookup: CDR1 SGDLS, CDR2 YYNGEE. With 3 bases removed from V and 2 bases from J, the gap between germline ends came to 7 bases. The CDR3 DNA sequence: TGTGCCAGCAGCGACAGCCCCACAGATACGCAGTATTTT. This sequence encodes CASSDSPTDTQYF. Supplemented by reference TRBV9 and TRBJ2-3, the full variable domain reads DSGVTQTPKHLITATGQRVTLRCSPRSGDLSVYWYQQSLDQGLQFLIQYYNGEERAKGNILERFSAQQFPDLHSELNLSSLELGDSALYFCASSDSPTDTQYFGPGTRLTVL.

The J gene is TRBJ2-6, the V gene TRBV18; 9 nucleotides match TRBD1. J lost 2 bases, V lost 0 bases, and 8 bases had no gene match. Germline CDR1 is KGHSH and CDR2 is LQKENI. This CDR3 is built from 19 residues. The CDR3 region has the DNA TGTGCCAGCTCACCACCGCTCTGGGACAGGGTCCCTGGGGCCAACGTCCTGACTTTC. Translated, it gives CASSPPLWDRVPGANVLTF. The full variable domain, in which reference TRBV18 and TRBJ2-6 provide the parts outside the CDR3, is NAGVMQNPRHLVRRRGQEARLRCSPMKGHSHVYWYRQLPEEGLKFMVYLQKENIIDESGMPKERFSAEFPKEGPSILRIQQVVRGDSAAYFCASSPPLWDRVPGANVLTFGAGSRLTVL.

The V call is TRBV11-2, the J call TRBJ2-3; 7 bases align to TRBD2. J was trimmed by 0 bases and V by 5 bases; bases with no gene match: 8. The germline gives CDR1 SGHAT, CDR2 FQNNGV. The CDR3 contains 16 residues. CDR3 coding DNA: TGTGCCAGCAGCCAATGGCGGGGGAAAAGCACAGATACGCAGTATTTT. Translated: CASSQWRGKSTDTQYF.

The chain uses TRBV4-1 and TRBJ2-7; 10 bases agree with TRBD2. V shed 7 bases and J 3 bases; nucleotides not matched to a gene: 9. CDR1 and CDR2 from the germline V gene are MGHRA and YSYEKL. CDR3 length equals 15 residues. In DNA form, the CDR3 reads TGCGCCAGCAAAGACCCTAGCGGGGGCTACTACGAGCAGTACTTC. Translating it yields CASKDPSGGYYEQYF.

The chain recombines TRBV29-1 with TRBJ2-1; TRBD2 matches at 8 bases. The germline gives CDR1 SQVTM, CDR2 ANQGSEA. V lost 7 bases, J lost 4 bases, and 9 bases stayed unmatched. The CDR3 consists of 14 residues. The CDR3, as DNA: TGCAGCGGAAAGCGGGGGCCAAATTACAATGAGCAGTTCTTC. Its translation: CSGKRGPNYNEQFF.

CDR3 DNA: TGCAGCGTTAAAACCGGTACAGGGTGGAACACCGGGGAGCTGTTTTTT. This gives the protein CSVKTGTGWNTGELFF. This rearrangement joins TRBV29-1 to TRBJ2-2; D is perhaps TRBD1 (6 bases). The CDR3 is 16 amino acids. Trimming took off 5 bases at V and 1 base at J, with 17 bases between the two ends. Germline loops: CDR1 SQVTM, CDR2 ANQGSEA.

This clone occurred a few times. This chain uses TRBV3-1 (or the pseudogene TRBV3-2) with TRBJ1-6, with 7 bases lining up with TRBD1. The germline gives CDR1 LGHDT, CDR2 YNNKEL (reference sequence). V dropped 0 bases and J dropped 4; count of bases not matched to a gene: 3. The CDR3 runs to 16 residues. Written as DNA, the CDR3 is TGTGCCAGCAGCCAAGATGCAGGGGGATATAATTCACCCCTCCACTTT. Protein product: CASSQDAGGYNSPLHF.

V is TRBV5-1 and J is TRBJ1-1; D perhaps matches TRBD1 (6 bases). Trimming removed 4 bases from V and 1 base from J, with 14 bases in between. From germline, CDR1 is SGHRS and CDR2 YFSETQ. The CDR3 has 15 residues. The CDR3 loop reads CASSPGGGRNTEAFF. The CDR3, as DNA: TGCGCCAGCAGCCCTGGGGGGGGCCGGAACACTGAAGCTTTCTTT.

This clone was recorded a few times. The chain joins TRBV5-1 to TRBJ1-4, with D possibly being TRBD1 (6 bases). V was shortened by 0 bases and J by 8 bases, with 8 bases between the two germline ends. CDR3 length: 13 amino acids. Per the germline V gene, CDR1 is SGHRS and CDR2 is YFSETQ. CDR3 amino acids: CASSLEGGEKLFF. CDR3 coding DNA: TGCGCCAGCAGCTTGGAAGGGGGAGAAAAACTGTTTTTT. The variable domain in full, completed from reference TRBV5-1 and TRBJ1-4, reads KAGVTQTPRYLIKTRGQQVTLSCSPISGHRSVSWYQQTPGQGLQFLFEYFSETQRNKGNFPGRFSGRQFSNSRSEMNVSTLELGDSALYLCASSLEGGEKLFFGSGTQLSVL.

The chain recombines TRBV5-4 with TRBJ2-5; D is unresolved. CDR1 and CDR2 from the germline V gene are SGHNT and YYREEE (reference sequence). V gave up 1 base and J gave up 3 bases, with 10 bases separating them. This CDR3 region has 14 residues. CDR3: CASSLSSFEETQYF. CDR3 in DNA: TGTGCCAGCAGCTTGAGTAGCTTCGAAGAGACCCAGTACTTC.

The V and J genes are TRBV7-8 and TRBJ2-2, with D perhaps TRBD2 (6 bases). The CDR3 runs 16 residues. With 8 bases removed from V and 4 bases from J, the gap between germline ends came to 20 bases. Germline-derived CDR1 and CDR2 are SGHVS and FQNEAQ. CDR3 bases: TGTGCCAGCGCCTTAACGGCGGGGCGGGTCACCGGGGAGCTGTTTTTT. This encodes CASALTAGRVTGELFF.

V gene TRBV5-1 combines with J gene TRBJ1-1, with TRBD1 matching 11 bases. CDR3 length equals 13 residues. Germline CDR1 is SGHRS and CDR2 is YFSETQ. V shed 7 bases and J 4 bases; nucleotides not matched to a gene: 3. This CDR3 reads CASLGTGGTEAFF. The DNA for the CDR3 is TGCGCCAGCTTGGGGACAGGGGGCACTGAAGCTTTCTTT.